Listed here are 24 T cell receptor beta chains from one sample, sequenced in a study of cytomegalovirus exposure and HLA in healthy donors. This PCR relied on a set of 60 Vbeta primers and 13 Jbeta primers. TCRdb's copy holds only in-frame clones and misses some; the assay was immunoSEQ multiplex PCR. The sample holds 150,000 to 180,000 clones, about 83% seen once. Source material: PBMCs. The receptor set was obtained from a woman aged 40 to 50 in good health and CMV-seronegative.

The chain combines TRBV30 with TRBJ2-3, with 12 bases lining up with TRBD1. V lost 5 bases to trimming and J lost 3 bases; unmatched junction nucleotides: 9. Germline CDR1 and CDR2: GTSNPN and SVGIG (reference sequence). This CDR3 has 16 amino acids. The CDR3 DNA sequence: TGTGCCTGGGACCTCCCGGGACAGGGGGCAACAGATACGCAGTATTTT. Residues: CAWDLPGQGATDTQYF.

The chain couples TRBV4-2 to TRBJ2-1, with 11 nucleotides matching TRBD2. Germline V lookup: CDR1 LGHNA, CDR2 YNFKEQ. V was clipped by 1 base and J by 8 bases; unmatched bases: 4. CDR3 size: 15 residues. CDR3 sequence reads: CASSQGMGLADEQFF. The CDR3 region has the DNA TGTGCCAGCAGCCAAGGTATGGGACTAGCGGATGAGCAGTTCTTC.

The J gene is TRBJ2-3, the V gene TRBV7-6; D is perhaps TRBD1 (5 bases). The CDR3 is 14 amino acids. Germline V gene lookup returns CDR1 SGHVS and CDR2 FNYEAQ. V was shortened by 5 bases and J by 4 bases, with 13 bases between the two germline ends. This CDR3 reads CASSRSGPADTQYF. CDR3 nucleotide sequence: TGTGCCAGCAGCCGCTCAGGGCCAGCAGATACGCAGTATTTT.

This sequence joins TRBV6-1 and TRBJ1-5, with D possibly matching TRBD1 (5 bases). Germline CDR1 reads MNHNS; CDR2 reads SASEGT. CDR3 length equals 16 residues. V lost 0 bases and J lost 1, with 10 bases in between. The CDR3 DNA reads TGTGCCAGCAGTGAAGCGCGGCACAGGAGCAATCAGCCCCAGCATTTT. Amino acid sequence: CASSEARHRSNQPQHF.

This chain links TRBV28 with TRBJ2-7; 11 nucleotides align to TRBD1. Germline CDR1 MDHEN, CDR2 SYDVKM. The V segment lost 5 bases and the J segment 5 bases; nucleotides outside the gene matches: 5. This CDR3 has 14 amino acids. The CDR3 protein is CASSPTDRGHEQYF. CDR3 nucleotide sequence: TGTGCCAGCAGTCCAACGGACAGGGGGCACGAGCAGTACTTC.

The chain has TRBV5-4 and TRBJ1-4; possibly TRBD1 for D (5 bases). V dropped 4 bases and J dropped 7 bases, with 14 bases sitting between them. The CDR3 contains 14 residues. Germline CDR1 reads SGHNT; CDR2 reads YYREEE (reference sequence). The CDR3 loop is CASSLRGGSEKLFF. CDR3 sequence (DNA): TGTGCCAGCAGCCTCCGGGGGGGGAGTGAAAAACTGTTTTTT.

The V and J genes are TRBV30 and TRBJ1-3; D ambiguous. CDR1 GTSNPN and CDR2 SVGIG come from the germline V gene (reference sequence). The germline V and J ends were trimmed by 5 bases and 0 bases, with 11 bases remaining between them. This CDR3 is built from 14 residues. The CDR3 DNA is TGTGCCTGGGGAGGGCCTCCCTCTGGAAACACCATATATTTT. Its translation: CAWGGPPSGNTIYF.

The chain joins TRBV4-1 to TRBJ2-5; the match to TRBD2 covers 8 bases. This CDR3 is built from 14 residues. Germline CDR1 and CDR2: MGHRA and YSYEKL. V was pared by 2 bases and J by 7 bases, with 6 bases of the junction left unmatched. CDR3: CASSQRLASGTQYF. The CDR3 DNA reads TGCGCCAGCAGCCAAAGACTAGCGTCGGGGACCCAGTACTTC.

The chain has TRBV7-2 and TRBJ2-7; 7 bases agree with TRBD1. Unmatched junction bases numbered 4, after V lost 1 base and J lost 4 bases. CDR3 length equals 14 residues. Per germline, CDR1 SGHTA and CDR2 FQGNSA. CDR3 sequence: CASSLGGTAYEQYF. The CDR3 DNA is TGTGCCAGCAGCTTAGGAGGGACAGCATACGAGCAGTACTTC.

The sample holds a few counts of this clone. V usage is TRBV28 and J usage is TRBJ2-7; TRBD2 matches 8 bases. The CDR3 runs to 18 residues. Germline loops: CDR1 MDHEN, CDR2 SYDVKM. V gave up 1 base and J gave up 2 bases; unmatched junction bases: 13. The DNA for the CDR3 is TGTGCCAGCAGTTTATATAGAGGGGTGCGGGAGGTTACCTACGAGCAGTACTTC. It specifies CASSLYRGVREVTYEQYF.

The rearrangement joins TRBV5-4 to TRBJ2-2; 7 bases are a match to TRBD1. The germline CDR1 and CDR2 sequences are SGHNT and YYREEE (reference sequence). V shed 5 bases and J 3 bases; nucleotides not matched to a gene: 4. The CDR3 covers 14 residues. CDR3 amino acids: CASRTGLDTGELFF. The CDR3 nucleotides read TGTGCCAGCAGGACAGGGTTGGACACCGGGGAGCTGTTTTTT.

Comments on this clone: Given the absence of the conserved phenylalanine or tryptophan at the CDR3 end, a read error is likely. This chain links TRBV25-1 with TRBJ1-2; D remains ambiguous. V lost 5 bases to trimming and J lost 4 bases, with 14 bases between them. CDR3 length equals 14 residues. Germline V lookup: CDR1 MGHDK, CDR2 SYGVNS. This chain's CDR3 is CASSKSGVLYGYTV. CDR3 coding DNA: TGTGCCAGCAGTAAATCCGGGGTCCTCTATGGCTACACCGTC.

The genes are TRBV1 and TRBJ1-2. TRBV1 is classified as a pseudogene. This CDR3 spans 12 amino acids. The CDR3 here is CTSSHENYGYTF. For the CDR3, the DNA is TGCACCAGCAGCCACGAGAATTATGGCTACACCTTC.

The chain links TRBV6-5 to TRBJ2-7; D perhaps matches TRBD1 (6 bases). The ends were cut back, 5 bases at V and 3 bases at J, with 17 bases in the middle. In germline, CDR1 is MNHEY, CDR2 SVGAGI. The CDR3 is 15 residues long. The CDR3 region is CASSPTDREFYEQYF. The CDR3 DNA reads TGTGCCAGCAGTCCGACGGACAGAGAATTCTACGAGCAGTACTTC.

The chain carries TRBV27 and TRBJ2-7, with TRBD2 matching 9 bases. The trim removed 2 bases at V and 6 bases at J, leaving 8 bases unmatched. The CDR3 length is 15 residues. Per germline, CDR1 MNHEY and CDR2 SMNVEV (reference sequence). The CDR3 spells CASSLLAGTRGEQYF. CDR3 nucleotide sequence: TGTGCCAGCAGTTTACTAGCGGGGACCAGGGGCGAGCAGTACTTC.

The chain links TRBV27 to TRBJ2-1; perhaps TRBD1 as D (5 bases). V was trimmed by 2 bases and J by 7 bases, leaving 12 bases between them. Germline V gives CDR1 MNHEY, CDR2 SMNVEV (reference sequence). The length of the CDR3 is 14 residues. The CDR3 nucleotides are TGTGCCAGCAGTTTAAGTAGTAGGGGTAATGAGCAGTTCTTC. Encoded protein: CASSLSSRGNEQFF.

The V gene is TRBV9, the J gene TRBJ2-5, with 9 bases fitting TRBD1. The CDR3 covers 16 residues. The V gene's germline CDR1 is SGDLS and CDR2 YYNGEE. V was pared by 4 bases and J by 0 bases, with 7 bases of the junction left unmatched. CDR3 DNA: TGTGCCAGCAGCCCCACGGACAGGGGTTACCAAGAGACCCAGTACTTC. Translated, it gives CASSPTDRGYQETQYF.

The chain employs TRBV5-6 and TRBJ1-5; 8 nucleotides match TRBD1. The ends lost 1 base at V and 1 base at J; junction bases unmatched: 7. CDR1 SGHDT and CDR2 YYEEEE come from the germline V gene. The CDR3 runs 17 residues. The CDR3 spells CASSLRQGRESNQPQHF. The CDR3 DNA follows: TGTGCCAGCAGCTTGAGACAGGGGAGGGAAAGCAATCAGCCCCAGCATTTT. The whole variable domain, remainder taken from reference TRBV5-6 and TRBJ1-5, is DAGVTQSPTHLIKTRGQQVTLRCSPKSGHDTVSWYQQALGQGPQFIFQYYEEEERQRGNFPDRFSGHQFPNYSSELNVNALLLGDSALYLCASSLRQGRESNQPQHFGDGTRLSIL.

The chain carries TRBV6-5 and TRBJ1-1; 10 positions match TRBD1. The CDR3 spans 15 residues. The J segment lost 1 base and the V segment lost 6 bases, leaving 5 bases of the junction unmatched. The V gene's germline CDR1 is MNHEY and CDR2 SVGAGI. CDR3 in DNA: TGTGCCAGCAGAATGGGACAGGGGAAGAACACTGAAGCTTTCTTT. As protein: CASRMGQGKNTEAFF.

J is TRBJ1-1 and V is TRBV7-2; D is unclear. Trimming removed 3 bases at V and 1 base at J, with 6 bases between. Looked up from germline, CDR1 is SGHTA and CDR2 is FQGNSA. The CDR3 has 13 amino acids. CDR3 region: CASSFSWNTEAFF. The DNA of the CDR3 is TGTGCCAGCAGCTTCAGTTGGAACACTGAAGCTTTCTTT.

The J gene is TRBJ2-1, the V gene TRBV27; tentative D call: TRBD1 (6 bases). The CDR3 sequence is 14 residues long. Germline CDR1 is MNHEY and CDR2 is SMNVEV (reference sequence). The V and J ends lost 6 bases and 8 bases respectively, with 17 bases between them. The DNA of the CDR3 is TGTGCCAGCAGCTTCAGAGGACAGAGCTATGAGCAGTTCTTC. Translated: CASSFRGQSYEQFF.

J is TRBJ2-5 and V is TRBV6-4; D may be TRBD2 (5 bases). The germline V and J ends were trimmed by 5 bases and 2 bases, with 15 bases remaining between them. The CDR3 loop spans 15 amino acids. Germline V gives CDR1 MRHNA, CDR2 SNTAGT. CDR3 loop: CASSPSAGTQETQYF. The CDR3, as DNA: TGTGCCAGCAGTCCTTCCGCGGGTACTCAAGAGACCCAGTACTTC.

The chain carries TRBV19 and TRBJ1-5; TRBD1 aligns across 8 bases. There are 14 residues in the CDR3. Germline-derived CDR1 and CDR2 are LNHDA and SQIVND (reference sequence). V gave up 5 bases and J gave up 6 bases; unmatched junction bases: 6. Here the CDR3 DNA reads TGTGCCAGTAGTTGGGACAGGTGGGGTCAGCCCCAGCATTTT. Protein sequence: CASSWDRWGQPQHF. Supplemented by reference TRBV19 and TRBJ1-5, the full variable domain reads DGGITQSPKYLFRKEGQNVTLSCEQNLNHDAMYWYRQDPGQGLRLIYYSQIVNDFQKGDIAEGYSVSREKKESFPLTVTSAQKNPTAFYLCASSWDRWGQPQHFGDGTRLSIL.

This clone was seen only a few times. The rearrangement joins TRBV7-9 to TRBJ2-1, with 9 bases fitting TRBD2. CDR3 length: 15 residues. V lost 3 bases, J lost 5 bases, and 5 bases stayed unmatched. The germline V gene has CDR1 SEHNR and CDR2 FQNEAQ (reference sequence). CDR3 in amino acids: CASSFGLAGNNEQFF. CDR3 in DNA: TGTGCCAGCAGCTTTGGCCTAGCGGGGAACAATGAGCAGTTCTTC.